This TCR beta chain was captured in a study of blood T cell repertoires in COVID-19. Study-wide background: Collection of acute and convalescent COVID-19 samples took place in the United States, Italy and Spain. PBMCs, B-cell-depleted T cells, or T cells provided the cDNA or gDNA that made up the material.

Germline V lookup: CDR1 SGDLS, CDR2 YYNGEE. There are 15 residues in the CDR3. V was shortened by 4 bases and J by 1 base, with 14 bases between the two germline ends. In the authors' workflow: How many nucleated cells were present was estimated from reference gene primer amplification. The protocol was immunoSEQ multiplex PCR, while the TCRdb copy is restricted to in-frame clones and leaves out a portion. Clonal size and the V and J genes are those of that table, whereas D and trimming came from the DNA. Here the sample spans about 68,000 clones, 86% being singletons. The chain joins TRBV9 to TRBJ1-1, with D tentatively TRBD1 (6 bases). Sequencing used peripheral blood. This clonotype was obtained from a woman aged 60-70 years with acute or convalescent COVID-19. For the CDR3, the DNA is TGTGCCAGCAGCAGCGATACAGGGAAGAACACTGAAGCTTTCTTT. It translates to CASSSDTGKNTEAFF.